This T cell receptor beta chain was captured in a study of T cells expressing NK-cell markers. Overall study: Cells sorted as CD3+CD56+NKG2C+, CD3+CD56+NKG2C- and CD3+CD56-NKG2C+ T cells supplied the TCR beta repertoires. Regarding the study as a whole: A handful of donors showed these clonotypes also leading the CD3+CD56-NKG2C+ fraction. Whether the expanded NKG2C+ T cell clones recognized HCMV remained unclear.

The germline CDR1 and CDR2 sequences are LNHNV and YYDKDF (reference sequence). The CDR3 runs 13 residues. TCRdb reanalyzed the 5' RACE reads, giving one entry per CDR3 protein sequence and no DNA. The table for this sample gives over 200,000 distinct CDR3 sequences. In the case of this clonotype: Antigen: not known.

The sequence derives from a young man in good health. This chain links TRBV15 with TRBJ2-5; TCRdb gives TRBD1 as the D gene, but with no DNA this cannot be confirmed. Specimen: blood T cells: a sorted CD56 or NKG2C T cell subset, CD4+ or CD8+ T cells, or bulk PBMC T cells (not recorded which). CDR3 amino acids: CATTQGARETQYF.